The TCR beta chain described here comes from a study of blood T cell repertoires in COVID-19 (dated by TCRdb to 2019 to 2021). General notes on the study: Samples covering the acute and convalescent phases of COVID-19 were provided by collaborators in the United States, Italy and Spain. The material from the prospective study consisted of cDNA or gDNA derived from T cells, B-cell-depleted T cells, or PBMCs. The dataset comprised deeply sampled blood TCRbeta repertoires from subjects exposed to, actively infected with, or recovered from COVID-19. The repertoires were released in a freely available public database meant as a resource for research on the immune response to SARS-CoV-2. Samples came from the ongoing ImmuneRACE study (first 160 participants) plus 1,254 subjects from 6 global collaborators. The sample metadata nearly always contained a de-identified subject ID, COVID-19 status, age in years and sex. Where available, HLA class I and class II types were obtained from metadata supplied by the sample provider rather than from assay-based typing.

Concerning this clone itself: Its antigen remains unidentified. Base-call qualities are not available, and no considerably larger clone is one nucleotide away.

V and J are trimmed by 5 bases and 9 bases, and the gene matches miss 5 bases of the junction. The germline V gene (reference sequence) specifies PRHDT as CDR1 and FYEKMQ as CDR2. Measured from the cysteine to the phenylalanine, the CDR3 is 12 residues long. CDR3 DNA only is kept here, 36 bases in frame from base 1. Paper-wide results and their limitations: Clinical and demographic metadata were provided uncurated, with the amount varying by source and participant.

TCRbeta CDR3 regions were amplified from genomic DNA by means of the immunoSEQ Assay, a bias-controlled multiplex PCR. In the original analysis: The number of nucleated cells in each sample was estimated by amplification of reference gene primers within the assay. To quantify the absolute abundance of each unique TCRbeta CDR3 rearrangement, sequence reads were collapsed and filtered. For each sample, productive Simpson clonality was calculated as the square root of Simpson's diversity index across productive rearrangements. The table was pulled from immuneACCESS by TCRdb, which kept in-frame rearrangements only. Such tables lose some clones; where checked, under half of the loss comes from unresolved V genes, and the rest has no known cause. V and J calls and clone size are given by that table; D and trimming were obtained from the DNA. The sample table shows about 150,000 clones, and about four fifths are seen once. The ten largest clonotypes hold roughly 2% of the sample.

Collaborating institutions collected whole blood in K2EDTA tubes following their own protocols. For TCRbeta analysis, collaborator samples were shipped as frozen whole blood, as isolated PBMCs, or as DNA extracted from either sample type. Sequenced: peripheral blood. The clonotype was recovered from a woman aged 80 or over with acute or convalescent COVID-19. Recombination joined TRBV13 with TRBJ1-1, and 8 junctional nucleotides match TRBD1. The bases read TGTGCCAGCAGCCTTGACAGGGGAAAAGCTTTCTTT. This translates into CASSLDRGKAFF.